This T cell receptor beta chain derives from a study of cytomegalovirus exposure and HLA in healthy donors. On this clone itself: Antigen specificity is unknown.

Regarding the study as a whole: In a later analysis, most CMV-associated TCR beta chains appeared HLA-restricted. A later analysis found TCR association rates differed by HLA locus, highest for DRB1 and lowest for HLA-C.

The study ran its PCR with 60 Vbeta and 13 Jbeta primers. As handled by the study authors: Later reanalysis found 60 million to 90 million unique TCR beta chains, roughly 9.9 million of them shared. Produced via immunoSEQ multiplex PCR; TCRdb's table is partial and in-frame only. D and trimming come from the DNA, and the V and J calls and clone size come from that table. The table lists 150,000 to 200,000 clones, about 81% of them singletons. This CDR3 has 15 residues. The trim removed 5 bases at V and 1 base at J, leaving 7 bases unmatched. Germline V gene data show CDR1 as SGHTA and CDR2 as FQGNSA. Specimen: PBMCs. The TCR comes from a man aged 18 to 30 in good health and CMV-seronegative. The V gene is TRBV7-2, the J gene TRBJ2-7; 8 nucleotides agree with TRBD2. The CDR3 DNA sequence: TGTGCCAGCAGCCCCCAGCGGGAGACTTCCTACGAGCAGTACTTC. This encodes CASSPQRETSYEQYF.